The present entry profiles one T cell receptor (beta chain) with its context. This entry comes from a study of blood T cell repertoires in COVID-19. Turning to the study itself: COVID-19 samples collected from the United States, Italy and Spain covered acute and convalescent phases. In each case, the material was cDNA or gDNA derived from T cells, B-cell-depleted T cells, or PBMCs.

Per the original methods: Nucleated cell number was recorded as an estimate derived from reference gene primer amplification. Produced via immunoSEQ multiplex PCR; TCRdb's table is partial and in-frame only. The V and J calls and clone size were taken over from that table, and D and trimming were inferred from the DNA. The table records roughly 71,000 clones, approximately 91% of them present only once. Germline CDR1 is SNHLY and CDR2 is FYNNEI. V lost 6 bases and J 0 bases, leaving 6 bases between the germline ends. This CDR3 has 12 residues. This receptor was obtained from a man aged 45-60 years with acute or convalescent COVID-19. The J gene is TRBJ2-7, the V gene TRBV2, with D possibly matching TRBD1 (6 bases). The sequenced sample consisted of peripheral blood. DNA of the CDR3: TGTGCCAGCAGACAGGGCTCCTACGAGCAGTACTTC. Translating gives CASRQGSYEQYF.